The rows below give T cell receptor beta chains drawn from one sample of a study of blood T cell repertoires in COVID-19. Generated by immunoSEQ multiplex PCR, the TCRdb table keeps only in-frame clones and is missing some. The sample records around 250,000 clones, 70% to 90% being singletons. Source material: PBMCs or T cells enriched from blood (not recorded which). The receptors shown here come from a middle-aged man who had been exposed to COVID-19. The CDR3 runs from the conserved cysteine through the conserved F or W. A D gene is named only where the DNA matches it firmly. Clone size is shown for a subset of rows, as once, few, many or a class of expanded clone.

j_call v_call clone_size d_call cdr3_aa cdr3_nt
TRBJ1-4 TRBV19 few NA CASIRQPNRNEKLFF TGTGCCAGTATCCGTCAGCCCAACAGAAATGAAAAACTGTTTTTT
TRBJ1-2 TRBV7-2 once TRBD1 CASSFGQVYYGYTF TGTGCCAGCAGCTTCGGACAGGTGTACTATGGCTACACCTTC
TRBJ1-3 TRBV7-2 NA TRBD1 CASSIRTGGSSGNTIYF TGTGCCAGCAGCATTCGGACAGGTGGCTCCTCTGGAAACACCATATATTTT
TRBJ2-6 TRBV12-3/TRBV12-4 NA NA CASTRGANVLTF TGTGCCAGCACCCGGGGGGCCAACGTCCTGACTTTC
TRBJ2-7 TRBV5-4 NA NA CASSLGHYEQYF TGTGCCAGCAGCTTGGGACATTACGAGCAGTACTTC
TRBJ1-2 TRBV5-1 NA NA CASSLRHPQEGYTF TGCGCCAGCAGCTTGAGACATCCTCAAGAGGGCTACACCTTC
TRBJ2-2 TRBV18 NA NA CASSPSKRELFF TGTGCCAGCTCACCCTCTAAGAGGGAGCTGTTTTTT
TRBJ2-2 TRBV19 NA NA CASNTGHTGELFF TGTGCCAGTAACACAGGTCACACCGGGGAGCTGTTTTTT
TRBJ2-5 TRBV2 NA TRBD1 CASSGLDRGEETQYF TGTGCCAGCAGTGGCCTGGACAGGGGAGAAGAGACCCAGTACTTC
TRBJ1-1 TRBV7-6 NA NA CASSITQGGSTEAFF TGTGCCAGCAGCATAACTCAGGGCGGTAGCACTGAAGCTTTCTTT
TRBJ1-2 TRBV5-6 NA NA CASIRGANGYTF TGTGCCAGCATCCGAGGCGCTAATGGCTACACCTTC
TRBJ1-1 TRBV29-1 NA TRBD1 CSAGDRAVEAFF TGCAGCGCCGGGGACAGGGCGGTTGAAGCTTTCTTT
TRBJ1-2 TRBV10-3 once TRBD1 CAIAGQGASGEGYTF TGTGCCATCGCGGGGCAGGGGGCCTCCGGTGAAGGCTACACCTTC
TRBJ1-6 TRBV12-3/TRBV12-4 NA NA CASSFSVNSPLHF TGTGCCAGCAGTTTTTCCGTTAATTCACCCCTCCACTTT
TRBJ1-1 TRBV3-1/TRBV3-2 once NA CASSQPYSGAFF TGTGCCAGCAGCCAACCTTACTCCGGGGCTTTCTTT
TRBJ1-2 TRBV7-3 NA NA CASSLGGVTSYGYTF TGTGCCAGCAGCTTAGGGGGGGTTACCTCCTATGGCTACACCTTC
TRBJ2-5 TRBV3-1/TRBV3-2 NA NA CASSPRGTDQETQYF TGTGCCAGCAGCCCCCGGGGGACAGATCAAGAGACCCAGTACTTC
TRBJ2-3 TRBV5-1 NA TRBD2 CASRGLAGGGTQYF TGCGCCAGCAGAGGACTAGCGGGAGGAGGTACGCAGTATTTT
TRBJ1-3 TRBV28 NA NA CASRDSRSGNTIYF TGTGCCAGCAGGGACAGCAGATCTGGAAACACCATATATTTT
TRBJ2-3 TRBV5-6 NA TRBD2 CASSLAASGGDTQYF TGTGCCAGCAGCTTGGCGGCTAGCGGGGGAGATACGCAGTATTTT
TRBJ1-6 TRBV10-2 NA NA CASSDVGAGNSPLHF TGCGCCAGCAGTGACGTTGGGGCAGGGAATTCACCCCTCCACTTT
TRBJ2-5 TRBV5-1 NA TRBD1 CASSDGTAQETQYF TGCGCCAGCAGCGACGGGACAGCTCAAGAGACCCAGTACTTC
TRBJ1-2 TRBV29-1 NA TRBD1 CSVDTSGTDNYGYTF TGCAGCGTTGATACTTCCGGGACAGATAACTATGGCTACACCTTC
TRBJ1-1 TRBV28 NA NA CASSLEGFEAFF TGTGCCAGCAGTTTAGAGGGTTTTGAAGCTTTCTTT
TRBJ1-1 TRBV5-6 NA NA CASSLVAGNTEAFF TGTGCCAGCAGCTTGGTCGCAGGTAACACTGAAGCTTTCTTT
TRBJ1-4 TRBV28 NA TRBD1 CASNRGQEKLFF TGTGCCAGTAACAGGGGGCAAGAAAAACTGTTTTTT
TRBJ1-4 TRBV6-5 NA NA CASLGTATNEKLFF TGTGCCAGCCTGGGGACTGCAACTAATGAAAAACTGTTTTTT
TRBJ2-1 TRBV18 NA NA CASSLSSDPSYNEQFF TGTGCCAGCTCACTATCTAGCGATCCCTCCTACAATGAGCAGTTCTTC
TRBJ1-2 TRBV19 once NA CASSIASGVTNYGYTF TGTGCCAGTAGTATAGCGTCGGGTGTGACTAACTATGGCTACACCTTC
TRBJ2-1 TRBV7-9 NA NA CASSLAWPSSYNEQFF TGTGCCAGCAGCTTAGCATGGCCCAGCTCCTACAATGAGCAGTTCTTC